Included here is one TCR beta chain sequence, with context. Assignment of participants to cohorts was predicated upon participant-reported clinical history. This record belongs to a study of blood T cell repertoires in COVID-19. The assay was immunoSEQ multiplex PCR, and TCRdb's table has in-frame clones only and misses some. This sample has some 220,000 clones; roughly 88% occur once, and the top ten carry less than 4.5%. The CDR3 sequence is 14 residues long. Trimming took off 8 bases at V and 1 base at J, with 14 bases between the two ends. Germline V lookup: CDR1 MNHEY, CDR2 SMNVEV (reference sequence).

The rearrangement uses TRBV27 and TRBJ1-1; no firm D call. The TCR was taken from a woman aged 40 to 55 with acute COVID-19. Sample: PBMCs or T cells enriched from blood (not recorded which). CDR3 region: CASCRGIPNTEAFF. CDR3 bases: TGTGCCAGCTGTCGGGGTATCCCGAACACTGAAGCTTTCTTT.